Following are 27 T cell receptor beta chains from one sample sequenced in a study of cytomegalovirus exposure and HLA in healthy donors. Primers: 60 Vbeta forward and 13 Jbeta reverse. The data were produced by immunoSEQ multiplex PCR, yet TCRdb's version contains in-frame clones alone and is incomplete. The data hold about 200,000 clones, with around 73% observed a single time. Specimen: PBMCs. Receptors originate from a woman in her 30s in good health and CMV-seropositive.

The chain links TRBV6-1 to TRBJ1-6; 7 bases fit TRBD1. The junction had 10 bases not matched to a gene; V was cut back by 4 bases and J by 13 bases. The germline V gene has CDR1 MNHNS and CDR2 SASEGT. The length of the CDR3 is 14 residues. The CDR3 DNA is TGTGCCAGCAGTGTCCGGGACAGCTTTTCCCCCCTCCACTTT. It yields the protein CASSVRDSFSPLHF.

The chain has TRBV2 and TRBJ2-7; 7 bases line up with TRBD1. V gave up 6 bases and J gave up 4 bases; unmatched junction bases: 3. Germline V gene sequence: CDR1 SNHLY, CDR2 FYNNEI. The CDR3 is 12 residues long. The CDR3 DNA is TGTGCCAGCAGACGACAGGGTTACGAGCAGTACTTC. It codes for CASRRQGYEQYF. Combining the CDR3 with reference TRBV2 and TRBJ2-7 gives the whole variable domain EPEVTQTPSHQVTQMGQEVILRCVPISNHLYFYWYRQILGQKVEFLVSFYNNEISEKSEIFDDQFSVERPDGSNFTLKIRSTKLEDSAMYFCASRRQGYEQYFGPGTRLTVT.

The chain couples TRBV28 to TRBJ1-2; 8 bases are shared with TRBD1. Trimming at V came to 7 bases and at J to 6 bases, leaving 7 bases not matched to a gene. The CDR3 is made up of 13 amino acids. CDR1 and CDR2 (germline): MDHEN, SYDVKM. The CDR3 bases are TGTGCCAGCAAGACTCAGGGGGCTAATGGCTACACCTTC. Protein product: CASKTQGANGYTF.

This clone was recorded a few times. The genes are TRBV19 and TRBJ1-1; D may be TRBD1 (5 bases). Per the germline V gene, CDR1 is LNHDA and CDR2 is SQIVND (reference sequence). V was pared by 3 bases and J by 4 bases, with 12 bases between. The CDR3 is 14 amino acids. The CDR3 sequence is CASSMEGLGTEAFF. The CDR3 coding sequence is TGTGCCAGTAGTATGGAGGGGTTAGGCACTGAAGCTTTCTTT.

The chain links TRBV19 to TRBJ2-1; D is perhaps TRBD1 (5 bases). Germline V lookup: CDR1 LNHDA, CDR2 SQIVND (reference sequence). V shed 9 bases and J shed 0 bases, with 12 bases lying between them. This CDR3 is built from 14 residues. CDR3 in DNA: TGTGCCAGCCATAGGGGAAGCTCCTACAATGAGCAGTTCTTC. It codes for CASHRGSSYNEQFF. Combining the CDR3 with reference TRBV19 and TRBJ2-1 gives the whole variable domain DGGITQSPKYLFRKEGQNVTLSCEQNLNHDAMYWYRQDPGQGLRLIYYSQIVNDFQKGDIAEGYSVSREKKESFPLTVTSAQKNPTAFYLCASHRGSSYNEQFFGPGTRLTVL.

The chain employs TRBV5-1 and TRBJ2-5, with D hard to call. V gave up 3 bases and J gave up 1 base, with 7 bases separating them. The CDR3 length is 13 residues. Germline assignment: CDR1 SGHRS and CDR2 YFSETQ. This CDR3 is CASSSTPQETQYF. In nucleotides, the CDR3 is TGCGCCAGCAGCTCGACTCCCCAAGAGACCCAGTACTTC.

The chain recombines TRBV7-2 with TRBJ1-2, with unresolved D. Germline values: CDR1 SGHTA, CDR2 FQGNSA. There are 15 residues in the CDR3. V lost 0 bases to trimming and J lost 3 bases, with 11 bases between them. The CDR3 nucleotides read TGTGCCAGCAGCTTAGCAGGCAGCGACTACTATGGCTACACCTTC. This encodes CASSLAGSDYYGYTF.

The CDR3 sequence is CASSVSRDNIRQEQFF. Written as DNA, the CDR3 is TGTGCCAGCAGCGTTTCCCGGGACAACATTAGACAAGAGCAGTTCTTC. This chain links TRBV9 with TRBJ2-1; a weak D match, TRBD1 (6 bases). CDR3 length equals 16 residues. Trimming removed 2 bases from V and 10 bases from J, with 22 bases in between. Germline V lookup: CDR1 SGDLS, CDR2 YYNGEE.

The chain recombines TRBV2 with TRBJ2-7; tentatively, D is TRBD2 (6 bases). Germline values: CDR1 SNHLY, CDR2 FYNNEI. The CDR3 length is 15 residues. V was clipped by 5 bases and J by 5 bases, with 19 bases between them. Here the CDR3 reads CASSRGTLNSDEQYF. The CDR3 coding sequence is TGTGCCAGCAGTCGGGGGACTTTGAATTCCGACGAGCAGTACTTC.

CDR3 protein: CASSLGGNTGNTIYF. CDR3 in DNA: TGTGCCAGCAGTTTGGGAGGGAACACTGGAAACACCATATATTTT. The rearrangement joins TRBV27 to TRBJ1-3; unclear D gene. This CDR3 spans 15 amino acids. The germline gives CDR1 MNHEY, CDR2 SMNVEV (reference sequence). Trimming took 3 bases from V and 2 from J, leaving 11 bases between them.

V and J are TRBV11-1 and TRBJ2-7; 8 positions agree with TRBD1. The CDR3 runs 14 residues. V shed 5 bases and J 6 bases; nucleotides not matched to a gene: 9. Germline-derived CDR1 and CDR2 are SGHAT and FQDESV (reference sequence). CDR3 residues: CASSDRTGRSEQYF. CDR3 sequence (DNA): TGTGCCAGCAGCGACAGGACAGGGCGGTCCGAGCAGTACTTC.

This clone was found a few times. This rearrangement joins TRBV7-9 to TRBJ1-4, with 7 nucleotides matching TRBD1. This CDR3 spans 13 amino acids. V lost 4 bases and J lost 8; bases outside the gene matches: 4. Germline assignment: CDR1 SEHNR and CDR2 FQNEAQ (reference sequence). The CDR3 loop reads CASSSTGMEKLFF. CDR3 bases: TGTGCCAGCAGCTCGACAGGGATGGAAAAACTGTTTTTT.

This clone was found once. The chain recombines TRBV5-4 with TRBJ2-2, with 7 bases aligning to TRBD2. The CDR3 length is 14 residues. With 4 bases clipped from V and 6 bases from J, the junction kept 6 bases outside the gene matches. The germline CDR1 and CDR2 sequences are SGHNT and YYREEE (reference sequence). The CDR3 nucleotides are TGTGCCAGCAGCCCGGGGGGAAAGGCCGGGGAGCTGTTTTTT. Protein product: CASSPGGKAGELFF.

The genes are TRBV6-6 and TRBJ1-2; 12 positions match TRBD1. The J segment lost 7 bases and the V segment lost 4 bases, leaving 7 bases of the junction unmatched. Per germline, CDR1 MNHNY and CDR2 SVGAGI (reference sequence). The length of the CDR3 is 15 residues. The CDR3 coding sequence is TGTGCCAGCAGTTCCGCCGGGACAGGGGGCTTTGGCTACACCTTC. It yields the protein CASSSAGTGGFGYTF.

The chain employs TRBV20-1 and TRBJ1-1, with D hard to call. Germline values: CDR1 DFQATT, CDR2 SNEGSKA (reference sequence). The ends were cut back, 7 bases at V and 2 bases at J, with 5 bases in the middle. The CDR3 has 10 amino acids. This chain's CDR3 is CSGGNTEAFF. In DNA form, the CDR3 reads TGCAGTGGAGGAAACACTGAAGCTTTCTTT.

This clone was counted between two and nine times. The chain employs TRBV4-2 and TRBJ1-1, with D possibly being TRBD1 (6 bases). Looked up from germline, CDR1 is LGHNA and CDR2 is YNFKEQ. V was shortened by 0 bases and J by 2 bases, with 10 bases between the two germline ends. This CDR3 region has 15 residues. CDR3 nucleotides: TGTGCCAGCAGCCAAGATTTGGGGGCCAACACTGAAGCTTTCTTT. It codes for CASSQDLGANTEAFF.

This sequence joins TRBV25-1 and TRBJ2-3; D unresolved. This CDR3 spans 13 amino acids. V gave up 2 bases and J gave up 2 bases, with 5 bases separating them. Germline V gives CDR1 MGHDK, CDR2 SYGVNS. CDR3 DNA sequence: TGTGCCAGCAGTGAACGAGTCACAGATACGCAGTATTTT. Protein sequence: CASSERVTDTQYF.

J is TRBJ2-1 and V is TRBV28, with TRBD2 as a possible D gene (6 bases). Germline-derived CDR1 and CDR2 are MDHEN and SYDVKM. The CDR3 has 16 amino acids. V lost 7 bases and J lost 0, with 16 bases in between. For the CDR3, the DNA is TGTGCCAGCATGTTAGCGGACCTTAACTCCTACAATGAGCAGTTCTTC. This encodes CASMLADLNSYNEQFF. The whole variable domain, remainder taken from reference TRBV28 and TRBJ2-1, is DVKVTQSSRYLVKRTGEKVFLECVQDMDHENMFWYRQDPGLGLRLIYFSYDVKMKEKGDIPEGYSVSREKKERFSLILESASTNQTSMYLCASMLADLNSYNEQFFGPGTRLTVL.

The chain links TRBV27 to TRBJ1-2, with D perhaps matching TRBD1 (6 bases). CDR3 size: 13 residues. Trimming removed 6 bases from V and 4 bases from J, with 12 bases in between. Germline V gene data show CDR1 as MNHEY and CDR2 as SMNVEV (reference sequence). CDR3 nucleotide sequence: TGTGCCAGCAGCCCCCGAGGGGGCTATGGCTACACCTTC. It specifies CASSPRGGYGYTF.

This chain's CDR3 is CASSQRGVRGLVSADTQYF. DNA of the CDR3: TGCGCCAGCAGCCAACGGGGTGTCAGGGGATTGGTCAGCGCAGATACGCAGTATTTT. This sequence joins TRBV4-3 and TRBJ2-3; D might be TRBD1 (6 bases). CDR1 and CDR2 from the germline V gene are LGHNA and YSLEER. The V and J ends lost 2 bases and 4 bases respectively, with 25 bases between them. The CDR3 has 19 residues.

A word on this clone: The junction departs from germline at one end; a sequencing error may be responsible. The sample carries other DNA sequences with the same CDR3. This chain connects TRBV9 to TRBJ2-2, with D perhaps matching TRBD2 (5 bases). The length of the CDR3 is 14 residues. Germline lookup yields CDR1 SGDLS and CDR2 YYNGEE. CDR3 sequence: CASSVVSFTGELFF. Here the CDR3 DNA reads TGTGCCAGCAGCGTAGTCAGTTTCACCGGGGAGCTGTTCTTT. The full variable domain, its missing parts supplied by reference TRBV9 and TRBJ2-2, is DSGVTQTPKHLITATGQRVTLRCSPRSGDLSVYWYQQSLDQGLQFLIQYYNGEERAKGNILERFSAQQFPDLHSELNLSSLELGDSALYFCASSVVSFTGELFFGEGSRLTVL.

This clone turned up a few times. The V and J genes are TRBV6-1 and TRBJ2-7; a weak D match, TRBD2 (5 bases). Trimming took off 7 bases at V and 2 bases at J, with 18 bases between the two ends. The CDR3 extends over 15 amino acids. Germline lookup yields CDR1 MNHNS and CDR2 SASEGT. The CDR3 nucleotides are TGTGCCAGCAAGTATTCCGGGAAGCCTGCCTACGAGCAGTACTTC. Translated: CASKYSGKPAYEQYF.

The gene calls are TRBV15 and TRBJ2-6; TRBD2 might be the D (5 bases). V was clipped by 7 bases and J by 0 bases, with 13 bases between them. Per the germline V gene, CDR1 is LNHNV and CDR2 is YYDKDF (reference sequence). This CDR3 region has 16 residues. The CDR3 nucleotides read TGTGCCACCACCGGGGAATCTGTCTCTGGGGCCAACGTCCTGACTTTC. It yields the protein CATTGESVSGANVLTF. The full variable domain, completed using reference TRBV15 and TRBJ2-6, is DAMVIQNPRYQVTQFGKPVTLSCSQTLNHNVMYWYQQKSSQAPKLLFHYYDKDFNNEADTPDNFQSRRPNTSFCFLDIRSPGLGDTAMYLCATTGESVSGANVLTFGAGSRLTVL.

The chain employs TRBV28 and TRBJ1-1, with 10 bases aligning to TRBD1. Trimming cost V 3 bases and J 0 bases; bases outside gene matches: 7. The CDR3 covers 17 residues. Germline assignment: CDR1 MDHEN and CDR2 SYDVKM. The CDR3 DNA reads as TGTGCCAGCAGTTTGTCGGGACAGGGGATAATGAACACTGAAGCTTTCTTT. As protein: CASSLSGQGIMNTEAFF.

This chain joins TRBV18 and TRBJ1-1; weak D call: TRBD1 (6 bases). Germline V gene lookup returns CDR1 KGHSH and CDR2 LQKENI. The CDR3 spans 14 residues. V was pared by 4 bases and J by 0 bases, with 9 bases between. The CDR3 DNA reads TGTGCCAGCTCACTGACAGGCCTGAACACTGAAGCTTTCTTT. Its protein product is CASSLTGLNTEAFF.

The rearrangement uses TRBV10-3 and TRBJ2-7, with D possibly TRBD1 on 8 matching bases. Trimming shortened V by 2 bases and J by 2 bases, and 22 bases separated the two germline ends. From germline, CDR1 is ENHRY and CDR2 SYGVKD. This CDR3 has 18 amino acids. CDR3 sequence (DNA): TGTGCCATCAGTGAGAAGACAGGGGTCGGGGGGTATACCTACGAGCAGTACTTC. Amino acid sequence: CAISEKTGVGGYTYEQYF.

The chain uses TRBV18 and TRBJ1-5, with 7 bases that match TRBD1. The CDR3 sequence is 15 residues long. Germline CDR1 reads KGHSH; CDR2 reads LQKENI. The V gene end was trimmed by 3 bases and the J gene end by 1 base; junction bases not matched to a gene: 3. DNA of the CDR3: TGTGCCAGCTCACCTCTACAGGGGAGCAATCAGCCCCAGCATTTT. It yields the protein CASSPLQGSNQPQHF.